What follows are 3 T cell receptor beta chains derived from one specimen sequenced in a study of cytomegalovirus exposure and HLA in healthy donors. PCR employed 60 Vbeta and 13 Jbeta primers. Profiling relied on immunoSEQ multiplex PCR, and the TCRdb table lists in-frame clones only, not all of them. Here the sample spans 150,000 to 200,000 clones, approximately 71% being singletons. Sequenced material: PBMCs. The source is a man aged 50 to 60 in good health and CMV-seronegative.

The genes are TRBV7-2 and TRBJ2-5; TRBD2 matches 11 bases. The V gene's germline CDR1 is SGHTA and CDR2 FQGNSA. The V and J ends lost 5 bases and 2 bases, in that order; junction bases with no gene match: 7. The CDR3 extends over 16 amino acids. The CDR3 reads CASSLVGLAEQETQYF. Here the CDR3 DNA reads TGTGCCAGCAGCCTGGTGGGACTAGCGGAACAAGAGACCCAGTACTTC.

This clone turned up a few times. V and J are TRBV2 and TRBJ1-1; D remains ambiguous. The CDR3 runs 13 residues. The V gene lost 7 bases and the J gene lost 0 bases, with 9 bases spanning the gap. From germline, CDR1 is SNHLY and CDR2 FYNNEI. The CDR3 region has the DNA TGTGCCAGCATGAACAACATGAACACTGAAGCTTTCTTT. The encoded protein is CASMNNMNTEAFF.

The chain employs TRBV18 and TRBJ1-1, with D possibly matching TRBD1 (6 bases). CDR1 KGHSH and CDR2 LQKENI come from the germline V gene. The CDR3 runs to 16 residues. The V gene lost 6 bases and the J gene lost 1 base, with 18 bases spanning the gap. DNA for the CDR3: TGTGCCAGCTCTCCCGGGGGGCGCAACGGGAACACTGAAGCTTTCTTT. Translating it yields CASSPGGRNGNTEAFF.